This entry lists 5 T cell receptor beta chains sequenced from one sample in a study of identifying expanded T cells in peripheral blood. Profiling relied on immunoSEQ multiplex PCR, and the TCRdb table lists in-frame clones only, not all of them. The sample contains about 100,000 clones, 75% to 90% of which appear only once. Sequencing used blood. These receptors originate from a person aged 18-70 years in good health.

This clone was counted once. The CDR3 region is CSVERGAASAEAFF. The CDR3 nucleotides are TGCAGCGTTGAACGAGGTGCGGCATCGGCTGAAGCTTTCTTT. V is TRBV29-1 and J is TRBJ1-1; D is undetermined. V was pared by 2 bases and J by 6 bases, with 16 bases between. CDR3 length: 14 residues. Germline V gives CDR1 SQVTM, CDR2 ANQGSEA.

V and J are TRBV30 and TRBJ1-1; possibly TRBD1 for D (6 bases). This CDR3 spans 11 amino acids. V lost 2 bases, J lost 7 bases, and 8 bases lay in between. CDR1 is GTSNPN and CDR2 is SVGIG in the germline V gene (reference sequence). The CDR3 DNA is TGTGCCTGGAGTCCGGACAGTGAAGCTTTCTTT. It specifies CAWSPDSEAFF.

The chain joins TRBV30 to TRBJ2-3; 10 nucleotides agree with TRBD1. Germline loops: CDR1 GTSNPN, CDR2 SVGIG (reference sequence). The CDR3 consists of 14 residues. Trimming cost V 2 bases and J 5 bases; bases outside gene matches: 4. CDR3: CAWSHRTGGDTQYF. The CDR3 nucleotides are TGTGCCTGGAGTCACCGGACAGGGGGAGATACGCAGTATTTT.

This clone was detected a few times. The rearrangement joins TRBV6-6 to TRBJ1-1; possible D gene TRBD1, 6 bases. Germline lookup yields CDR1 MNHNY and CDR2 SVGAGI (reference sequence). CDR3 size: 13 residues. V lost 6 bases, J lost 5 bases, and 13 bases lay in between. CDR3 protein: CASRSGGGTEAFF. For the CDR3, the DNA is TGTGCCAGCAGGTCGGGAGGGGGGACTGAAGCTTTCTTT.

The CDR3 nucleotides are TGTGCCAGCAGCGTAGCCCCGGGCTGGCGGGAGACCCAGTACTTC. Protein product: CASSVAPGWRETQYF. The gene calls are TRBV9 and TRBJ2-5; D remains unclear. This CDR3 is built from 15 residues. The ends were cut back, 0 bases at V and 5 bases at J, with 14 bases in the middle. Germline assignment: CDR1 SGDLS and CDR2 YYNGEE.